In this sample, the clone carrying this T cell receptor (beta chain) turned up a few times. Its antigen is currently unknown. The source of the sample is a study of T cells after yellow fever vaccination. For TCR, cDNA came from 5'RACE template switching, which added a universal primer site and UMIs. TCRdb passed the 5' RACE reads through MiXCR, listing each CDR3 protein once. The sample has 160,000 or so distinct CDR3 sequences, 6.5% to 8.5% seen once; the top ten hold more than 2%. Study observations and caveats: Clonotypes shared by both compartments, CD4 and CD8, made up a small share. Once the booster was given, most primary-vaccination clones reappeared, at just over 95% for CD4 and over 85% for CD8. When the response was secondary, it was weaker but reached its peak faster, day 5 versus 15.

The receptor's source is a man younger than 35 who received the YFV17D yellow fever vaccine. The sequencing used CD4+ T cells sorted from PBMCs, collected 4 to 6 days after the first yellow fever vaccination.

CDR3 coding DNA: TGTGCCAGCAGCCAATGGGCCTCACTGCCCTATCTGGGTGGCTACACCTTC. Translating gives CASSQWASLPYLGGYTF. The chain is built from TRBV3-1 and TRBJ1-2, with unresolved D. The V and J ends lost 2 bases and 7 bases respectively, with 23 bases between them. This CDR3 is built from 17 residues. Germline V gene lookup returns CDR1 LGHDT and CDR2 YNNKEL (reference sequence).